The clone carrying this T cell receptor beta chain was picked up a small number of times. Its antigen is unidentified. The data derive from a study of T cells in tumors after PD-1 blockade. Study as a whole: Each patient got pembrolizumab 200 mg every 3 weeks or cemiplimab 350 mg every 2 weeks. General study results and limits: Some novel exhausted tumor clones appeared in pre-treatment blood, suggesting peripheral recruitment.

Profiling relied on immunoSEQ multiplex PCR, and the TCRdb table lists in-frame clones only, not all of them. The sample has 13,000 to 15,000 clones, roughly four fifths seen once. J gave up 3 bases and V 6 bases, and 4 bases lay outside the gene matches. This CDR3 is 13 amino acids long. Per the germline V gene, CDR1 is SEHNR and CDR2 is FQNEAQ (reference sequence). This TCR came from a human donor with basal cell carcinoma. This chain uses TRBV7-9 with TRBJ2-5, with TRBD2 matching 7 bases. Sequences were derived from PBMCs, sampled after anti-PD-1 treatment. The CDR3 region has the DNA TGTGCCAGCAGGGCTAGCGGTAAAGAGACCCAGTACTTC. As protein: CASRASGKETQYF. The variable domain in full, completed from reference TRBV7-9 and TRBJ2-5, reads DTGVSQNPRHKITKRGQNVTFRCDPISEHNRLYWYRQTLGQGPEFLTYFQNEAQLEKSRLLSDRFSAERPKGSFSTLEIQRTEQGDSAMYLCASRASGKETQYFGPGTRLLVL.